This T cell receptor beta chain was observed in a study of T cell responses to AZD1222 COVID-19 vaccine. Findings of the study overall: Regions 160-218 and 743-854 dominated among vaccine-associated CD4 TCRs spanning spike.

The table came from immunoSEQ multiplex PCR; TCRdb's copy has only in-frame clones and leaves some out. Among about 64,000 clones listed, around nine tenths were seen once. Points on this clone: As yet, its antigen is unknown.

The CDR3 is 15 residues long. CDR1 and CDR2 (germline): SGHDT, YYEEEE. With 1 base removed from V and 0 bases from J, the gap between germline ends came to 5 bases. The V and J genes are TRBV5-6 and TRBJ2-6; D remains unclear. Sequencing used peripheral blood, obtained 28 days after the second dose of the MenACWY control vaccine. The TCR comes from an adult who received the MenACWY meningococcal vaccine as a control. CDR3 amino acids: CASSLLVSGANVLTF. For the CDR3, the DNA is TGTGCCAGCAGCTTGCTGGTCTCTGGGGCCAACGTCCTGACTTTC.